Described below is a single T cell receptor (beta chain) sequence and its context. Libraries were prepared by immunoSEQ multiplex PCR; TCRdb keeps only in-frame clonotypes and omits some of them. The table records just over 90,000 clones, over 75% of them present only once. The sample is drawn from a study of blood T cell repertoires in COVID-19. Study information: T cells, B-cell-depleted T cells, or PBMCs supplied cDNA or gDNA.

Germline V gene lookup returns CDR1 LGHNA and CDR2 YNFKEQ. Trimming removed 0 bases at V and 9 bases at J, with 15 bases between. The length of the CDR3 is 16 residues. This chain connects TRBV4-2 to TRBJ1-6, with a weak D call TRBD1 (5 bases). Sequencing was done on a sample of peripheral blood. This receptor was obtained from a man in his 70s with acute or convalescent COVID-19. The CDR3 nucleotides read TGTGCCAGCAGCCAAGATCCGATACAGGCTGGTTCACCCCTCCACTTT. Protein: CASSQDPIQAGSPLHF.